The 20 T cell receptor beta chains given below trace back to one sample, sequenced in a study of shared clonotypes between healthy human individuals. Here immunoSEQ multiplex PCR was the method, and the copy in TCRdb shows in-frame clones only, minus some. The sample holds roughly 680,000 clones; about two thirds are singletons and the top ten take roughly 1.8%. The sequencing sample was made of memory CD4+ T cells sorted from blood. Indicated subset: CD45RA-negative fraction. The receptors here all came from a woman in her 30s in good health.

Only one count was recorded for this clone. The chain recombines TRBV5-1 with TRBJ1-1, with 9 bases identical to TRBD1. This CDR3 is built from 15 residues. The V segment lost 4 bases and the J segment 4 bases; nucleotides outside the gene matches: 8. Germline CDR1 is SGHRS and CDR2 is YFSETQ. CDR3 protein: CASSHVTGGSTEAFF. DNA of the CDR3: TGCGCCAGCAGCCACGTTACAGGGGGCTCCACTGAAGCTTTCTTT.

The chain is built from TRBV7-2 and TRBJ1-2; D is uncertain. The CDR3 sequence is 13 residues long. Trimming stripped 3 bases from V and 2 bases from J, with 7 bases between. The germline V gene has CDR1 SGHTA and CDR2 FQGNSA. CDR3 loop: CASSLDGNYGYTF. The CDR3 region has the DNA TGTGCCAGCAGCTTGGACGGCAACTATGGCTACACCTTC.

The chain links TRBV5-1 to TRBJ2-2; D is possibly TRBD2 (5 bases). Deletions cut 3 bases from V and 1 base from J, with 10 bases between. This CDR3 spans 15 amino acids. In germline, CDR1 is SGHRS, CDR2 YFSETQ. CDR3 nucleotide sequence: TGCGCCAGCAGCTCCGGACTTATGAACACCGGGGAGCTGTTTTTT. It codes for CASSSGLMNTGELFF. The variable domain in full, completed from reference TRBV5-1 and TRBJ2-2, reads KAGVTQTPRYLIKTRGQQVTLSCSPISGHRSVSWYQQTPGQGLQFLFEYFSETQRNKGNFPGRFSGRQFSNSRSEMNVSTLELGDSALYLCASSSGLMNTGELFFGEGSRLTVL.

The chain joins TRBV19 to TRBJ2-6; no firm D call. From germline, CDR1 is LNHDA and CDR2 SQIVND (reference sequence). V gave up 3 bases and J gave up 0 bases, with 6 bases separating them. The CDR3 covers 15 residues. The CDR3 nucleotides are TGTGCCAGTAGTATGGCAAACTCTGGGGCCAACGTCCTGACTTTC. Translating gives CASSMANSGANVLTF. The full variable domain, its missing parts supplied by reference TRBV19 and TRBJ2-6, is DGGITQSPKYLFRKEGQNVTLSCEQNLNHDAMYWYRQDPGQGLRLIYYSQIVNDFQKGDIAEGYSVSREKKESFPLTVTSAQKNPTAFYLCASSMANSGANVLTFGAGSRLTVL.

This chain connects TRBV5-1 to TRBJ1-5; a possible D gene is TRBD1 (5 bases). V was cut by 0 bases and J by 7 bases, with 11 bases left in between. CDR3 size: 14 residues. Germline V gene data show CDR1 as SGHRS and CDR2 as YFSETQ. Written as DNA, the CDR3 is TGCGCCAGCAGCTTGGGTGGGGCTGGACAGCCCCAGCATTTT. Its translation is CASSLGGAGQPQHF.

The chain employs TRBV6-1 and TRBJ1-1, with D perhaps matching TRBD1 (5 bases). The CDR3 contains 15 residues. Trimming took off 4 bases at V and 6 bases at J, with 18 bases between the two ends. In germline, CDR1 is MNHNS, CDR2 SASEGT. CDR3 in DNA: TGTGCCAGCAGTGGGGGAGGGGTGGGCCGTTCTGAAGCTTTCTTT. This gives the protein CASSGGGVGRSEAFF.

The chain has TRBV28 and TRBJ2-5; TRBD1 matches 7 bases. The CDR3 consists of 15 residues. V shed 5 bases and J 5 bases; nucleotides not matched to a gene: 11. Germline CDR1 reads MDHEN; CDR2 reads SYDVKM. The CDR3 region is CASSERQGPPETQYF. CDR3 nucleotide sequence: TGTGCCAGCAGTGAGCGACAGGGTCCCCCCGAGACCCAGTACTTC. Full variable domain (outside the CDR3, taken from reference TRBV28 and TRBJ2-5): DVKVTQSSRYLVKRTGEKVFLECVQDMDHENMFWYRQDPGLGLRLIYFSYDVKMKEKGDIPEGYSVSREKKERFSLILESASTNQTSMYLCASSERQGPPETQYFGPGTRLLVL.

This clone was detected only a few times. Other DNA variants within this sample encode the same CDR3. This sequence joins TRBV28 and TRBJ2-3, with 8 bases matching TRBD1. The CDR3 spans 16 residues. In germline, CDR1 is MDHEN, CDR2 SYDVKM. The V and J ends lost 2 bases and 1 base, in that order; junction bases with no gene match: 5. The CDR3, as DNA: TGTGCCAGCAGTTTAAGGACAGGGAGAGGCACAGATACGCAGTATTTT. This sequence encodes CASSLRTGRGTDTQYF. The full variable domain, rest sourced from reference TRBV28 and TRBJ2-3, is DVKVTQSSRYLVKRTGEKVFLECVQDMDHENMFWYRQDPGLGLRLIYFSYDVKMKEKGDIPEGYSVSREKKERFSLILESASTNQTSMYLCASSLRTGRGTDTQYFGPGTRLTVL.

This sequence joins TRBV11-2 and TRBJ2-3, with a weak D call TRBD2 (5 bases). The CDR3 has 17 amino acids. The germline CDR1 and CDR2 sequences are SGHAT and FQNNGV. V was cut by 5 bases and J by 0 bases, with 18 bases left in between. CDR3 region: CASSQHPPGGSTDTQYF. CDR3 in DNA: TGTGCCAGCAGCCAACATCCCCCCGGCGGGAGCACAGATACGCAGTATTTT.

This chain connects TRBV5-4 to TRBJ1-4; D uncertain. There are 12 residues in the CDR3. The V gene's germline CDR1 is SGHNT and CDR2 YYREEE (reference sequence). Deletions cut 4 bases from V and 11 bases from J, with 12 bases between. This CDR3 reads CASSKDSGKLFF. In DNA form, the CDR3 reads TGTGCCAGCAGCAAAGATTCGGGGAAACTGTTTTTT.

This clone was detected a few times. This chain links TRBV19 with TRBJ1-1; unclear D gene. Between the trimmed V and J ends, which lost 11 bases and 0 bases, there was a span of 7 bases. Germline V lookup: CDR1 LNHDA, CDR2 SQIVND (reference sequence). This CDR3 comprises 11 residues. The CDR3 nucleotides are TGTGCCTCGACATTGAACACTGAAGCTTTCTTT. As protein: CASTLNTEAFF.

This chain uses TRBV6-5 with TRBJ2-5; 10 bases are a match to TRBD2. In germline, CDR1 is MNHEY, CDR2 SVGAGI. J was trimmed by 4 bases and V by 5 bases; bases with no gene match: 4. This CDR3 region has 14 residues. The CDR3 DNA is TGTGCCAGCAGTCTAGCGGGAGTTGGAGAGACCCAGTACTTC. This gives the protein CASSLAGVGETQYF.

This clone showed up just once. V gene TRBV27 combines with J gene TRBJ2-7, with 9 bases fitting TRBD2. CDR1 MNHEY and CDR2 SMNVEV come from the germline V gene (reference sequence). V shed 3 bases and J 5 bases; nucleotides not matched to a gene: 8. This CDR3 is 15 amino acids long. The CDR3 here is CASSFRPSGNDEQYF. The CDR3 region has the DNA TGTGCCAGCAGTTTTCGTCCTAGCGGGAACGACGAGCAGTACTTC.

The V and J genes are TRBV28 and TRBJ1-3; D is perhaps TRBD1 (5 bases). CDR1 MDHEN and CDR2 SYDVKM come from the germline V gene. Trimming stripped 0 bases from V and 1 base from J, with 16 bases between. This CDR3 has 18 amino acids. CDR3 sequence reads: CASSLWAGASGSGNTIYF. DNA of the CDR3: TGTGCCAGCAGTTTATGGGCCGGGGCTTCGGGATCTGGAAACACCATATATTTT.

V and J are TRBV5-1 and TRBJ2-6; D call uncertain. Per the germline V gene, CDR1 is SGHRS and CDR2 is YFSETQ. The V gene lost 4 bases and the J gene lost 2 bases, with 10 bases spanning the gap. The CDR3 sequence is 15 residues long. The CDR3 bases are TGCGCCAGCAGCCCGTCCGAGCCTGGGGCCAACGTCCTGACTTTC. It codes for CASSPSEPGANVLTF.

For this clone: A read error may explain this, as a much larger clone is one base away. The gene calls are TRBV6-4 and TRBJ2-3; no definite D call. Per the germline V gene, CDR1 is MRHNA and CDR2 is SNTAGT. V was clipped by 5 bases and J by 5 bases, with 5 bases between them. The CDR3 length is 11 residues. DNA of the CDR3: TGTGCCAGCAGTTACGGAGATACGCAGTATTTT. It yields the protein CASSYGDTQYF.

A few counts support this clone. J is TRBJ1-1 and V is TRBV25-1; 7 bases line up with TRBD1. From germline, CDR1 is MGHDK and CDR2 SYGVNS. CDR3 size: 13 residues. V lost 2 bases and J lost 11; bases outside the gene matches: 8. The CDR3: CASSEGTVSSAFF. CDR3 bases: TGTGCCAGCAGTGAAGGGACAGTCTCGAGTGCTTTCTTT. The variable domain in full, completed from reference TRBV25-1 and TRBJ1-1, reads EADIYQTPRYLVIGTGKKITLECSQTMGHDKMYWYQQDPGMELHLIHYSYGVNSTEKGDLSSESTVSRIRTEHFPLTLESARPSHTSQYLCASSEGTVSSAFFGQGTRLTVV.

This chain connects TRBV7-2 to TRBJ2-1, with TRBD1 as a possible D gene (5 bases). Germline CDR1 reads SGHTA; CDR2 reads FQGNSA. V was clipped by 2 bases and J by 8 bases, with 16 bases between them. The CDR3 has 15 residues. The CDR3, as DNA: TGTGCCAGCAGCTTATATGGGCAGGGTTCCTATGAGCAGTTCTTC. Its translation: CASSLYGQGSYEQFF. Full variable domain (rest looked up from reference TRBV7-2 and TRBJ2-1): GAGVSQSPSNKVTEKGKDVELRCDPISGHTALYWYRQSLGQGLEFLIYFQGNSAPDKSGLPSDRFSAERTGGSVSTLTIQRTQQEDSAVYLCASSLYGQGSYEQFFGPGTRLTVL.

The J gene is TRBJ2-7, the V gene TRBV6-1, with D hard to call. Looked up from germline, CDR1 is MNHNS and CDR2 is SASEGT. The V end was cut by 6 bases, the J end by 3 bases, with 12 bases between. This CDR3 is built from 13 residues. CDR3 DNA: TGTGCCAGCAGGAAGGGCAAATTCTACGAGCAGTACTTC. Translation gives CASRKGKFYEQYF.

In this sample, this clone turned up a few times. Being one base from a much bigger clone, this may be a read error. The sample holds other DNA sequences that translate to the same CDR3. The chain joins TRBV7-8 to TRBJ2-1; 7 bases agree with TRBD2. Trimming at V came to 5 bases and at J to 0 bases, leaving 4 bases not matched to a gene. The CDR3 spans 15 residues. CDR1 SGHVS and CDR2 FQNEAQ come from the germline V gene. The CDR3 DNA follows: TGTGCCAGCAGCCCACAGCGGGACTCCTACAATGAGCAGTTCTTC. Translating gives CASSPQRDSYNEQFF.